The sequence of this T cell receptor (beta chain) was determined in a study of T cells in Graves' hyperthyroidism and ophthalmopathy (dated 2019 in TCRdb). For the study in its entirety: Peripheral blood samples were taken at the time of initial diagnosis, prior to any treatment. To identify distinguishing TCR V-J signatures, a discovery cohort of 90 to 100 patients was used, comprising 43 with Graves' ophthalmopathy and some 57 with stable Graves' hyperthyroidism. Prospective prediction of ophthalmopathy was tested in an independent validation cohort consisting of 18 to 20 hyperthyroidism patients and some 17 patients who later progressed to ophthalmopathy. For training and testing, the 80 to 100 patients in the discovery cohort were randomly divided in a 7:3 ratio. In more than 5 Graves' hyperthyroidism patients, the study also compared T-cell repertoires from thyroid tissue with T-cell repertoires from blood. After blood sampling, hyperthyroidism patients were treated with methimazole at a starting dose of 30 mg daily, and ophthalmopathy patients were treated with high-dose intravenous methylprednisolone. TCR Vbeta CDR3 sequencing of 120 to 150 peripheral blood samples (around 45 ophthalmopathy, under 80 hyperthyroidism and some 17 progressor patients) is reported in the paper.

The paper's findings and limits, for the study overall: Most expanded thyroid clonotypes (frequency above 0.001) were also detected in blood, a finding suggesting that blood repertoires may reflect thyroid immune responses. Sample size was not statistically predetermined, and investigators were not blinded to group allocation. During validation, the model predicted progression to ophthalmopathy a median of around 7 months ahead of onset, with around 70% sensitivity and about 72% specificity. In cross-validation, a model built on a 13 V-J signature told ophthalmopathy apart from stable hyperthyroidism with approximately 90% sensitivity and around 84% specificity, and in testing the same model reached 80%/75%.

Here V drops 5 bases and J drops 3 bases, and the junction holds 10 bases not matched to any gene. Its CDR3 holds 19 amino acids, cysteine through phenylalanine. Here the CDR3 DNA is all that survives: 57 bases in frame from base 1. CDR1 and CDR2 are drawn from the germline V gene: SGHTA, FQGTGA. This clonotype occurred once. The antigen it recognizes is unknown. No quality values exist for individual bases; no much larger clone is one base distant. One read represents weak support. The TCR beta CDR3 regions were amplified from RNA transcripts. A first-round RT-PCR of the TCR CDR3 used the HTBI primer set with the Qiagen OneStep RT-PCR kit. Libraries were constructed in a second round of multiplex PCR, after which size selection and purification were carried out. The libraries were sequenced on an Illumina HiSeq2000 using paired-end 100 bp reads. Concerning the study's data processing: SOAPnuke was used to process the raw data, removing reads that contained adapters or uncalled bases, had a mean Phred below 15, or lacked an exact match to the constant primer or identifier. High-quality paired reads were merged with COPE v1.2.5, and unique nucleotide sequences were defined as clonotypes. Clonotypes were aligned to IMGT TRBV, TRBD and TRBJ reference segments using MiTCR v1.1. Analysis was restricted to V-J combinations with a frequency above 0.0001, which covered 98% to 99.2% of repertoires. The TCS score was defined as F50 (clonal expansion) divided by E x V (chaos), with BLOSUM62-based TCRdist calculated between CDR3 peptides within each V-J. Welch's t-statistics and random forest reduced 500 to 550 V-J features to 13, which were used in a naive Bayes classifier (R e1071). Using fastp at Q25 and MiXCR, TCRdb reprocessed the public reads and kept productive beta chains. Every CDR3 protein is listed once, alongside the most common genes and DNA of its rows. What appears here as the V and J calls and clone size reflects TCRdb's work, not the paper's. This sample is represented by a few hundred thousand distinct CDR3 sequences; 16% of them were singletons. Around 3.5% of the sample lies in the top ten.

Ophthalmopathy patients had moderately to severely active disease, with a Clinical Activity Score of 3 or more, a NOSPECS grade of 4 or more, and a disease duration of less than 3 months. Any patient with an uncontrolled infection, another autoimmune disease, pregnancy or lactation was excluded. Diagnoses relied on clinical symptoms, serum thyroxine and TRAb, thyroid ultrasound and orbital computed tomography. PBMCs were separated from around 9.1 ml of fresh peripheral blood using Ficoll-Paque density gradient centrifugation. Total RNA was extracted using Trizol reagent, and RNA quality was assessed on an Agilent 2100 Bioanalyzer.

The TCR sequence derives from a woman aged 40 to 49 with Graves' ophthalmopathy. Recombination joined TRBV7-3 with TRBJ2-1; TRBD2 agrees with 16 junctional bases. Sequencing was performed on blood. CDR3 sequence: CASSAGTSGGAKIYNEQFF. The nucleotide sequence is TGTGCCAGCAGCGCCGGGACTAGCGGGGGGGCGAAGATCTACAATGAGCAGTTCTTC.